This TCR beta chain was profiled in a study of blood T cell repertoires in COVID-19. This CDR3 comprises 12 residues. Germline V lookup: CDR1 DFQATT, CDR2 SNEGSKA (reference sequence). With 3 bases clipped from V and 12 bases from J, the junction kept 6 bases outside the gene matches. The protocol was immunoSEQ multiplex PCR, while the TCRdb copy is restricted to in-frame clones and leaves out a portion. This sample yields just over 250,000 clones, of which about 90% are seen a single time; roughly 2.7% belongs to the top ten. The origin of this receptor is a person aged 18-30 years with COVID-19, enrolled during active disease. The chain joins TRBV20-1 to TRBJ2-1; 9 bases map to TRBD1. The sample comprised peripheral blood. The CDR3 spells CSASSGTGSQFF. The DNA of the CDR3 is TGCAGTGCTAGTTCCGGGACAGGGTCGCAGTTCTTC.